Listed below are T cell receptor beta chains from one sample, sequenced in a study of shared T cell receptors in the human thymus. Sequencing used immunoSEQ multiplex PCR; TCRdb keeps in-frame clones, though not all of them. Of hundreds of thousands of clones listed, 85% to 90% are singletons. These data were also reused for a study on human thymus T cells.

Input material: thymocytes. All receptors derive from a boy under three years old with a congenital heart defect. CDR3s include the opening cysteine and the closing phenylalanine or tryptophan. The D gene is left open where the match is weak. Not every row has a clone size; where given, it reads once, few, many or a size class.

V gene,J gene,clone size,D gene,CDR3 DNA,CDR3 protein
TRBV7-2,TRBJ2-1,-,TRBD2,TGTGCCAGCAGCTTAAGCCCCCACCCCCGGGAGGGACGTGAGCAGTTCTTC,CASSLSPHPREGREQFF
TRBV11-2,TRBJ2-7,-,TRBD2,TGTGCCAGCAGCTTAGAAATGCGGGAGGGCTCCTACGAGCAGTACTTC,CASSLEMREGSYEQYF
TRBV7-9,TRBJ2-7,-,TRBD1,TGTGCCAGCAGCTTAGCAGTAGAGACAGGGTGCGAGCAGTACTTC,CASSLAVETGCEQYF
TRBV11-2,TRBJ2-5,once,-,TGTGCCAGCAGCCCCCCGGGACACCCCGCGGAGACCCAGTACTTC,CASSPPGHPAETQYF
TRBV7-2,TRBJ2-1,-,TRBD2,TGTGCCAGCAGCTCCCCTCCGCCTGAGCGGGGCGGGGAGCAGTTCTTC,CASSSPPPERGGEQFF
TRBV6-1,TRBJ2-5,-,TRBD2,TGTGCCACCAGTGCCCTGGCGGGAGGGCAAAGGGTAGAGACCCAGTACTTC,CATSALAGGQRVETQYF
TRBV5-4,TRBJ2-1,-,TRBD2,TGTGCCAGCAGCTTGGTGGGGGGACTAGCGGGAAGGAGGGGTAATGAGCAGTTCTTC,CASSLVGGLAGRRGNEQFF
TRBV18,TRBJ2-7,-,-,TGTGCCAGCTCACCAGGGAAGGCTCCCGGGAGAGGCGAGCAGTACTTC,CASSPGKAPGRGEQYF
TRBV18,TRBJ2-2,-,TRBD2,TGTGCCAGCTCACAACCGGGACTAGCGGGACACGCGGCGACCGGGGAGCTGTTTTTT,CASSQPGLAGHAATGELFF
TRBV5-5,TRBJ2-1,-,-,TGTGCCAGCAGCCGACGCTGGACACGTTCCTACAATGAGCAGTTCTTC,CASSRRWTRSYNEQFF
TRBV29-1,TRBJ2-1,-,-,TGCAGCGTTGAGGCCCTCCCCGTGTACAATGAGCAGTTCTTC,CSVEALPVYNEQFF
TRBV28,TRBJ2-2,-,-,TGTGCCAGCAGCCCGGGGGCCGGGGAGCTGTTTTTT,CASSPGAGELFF
TRBV11-2,TRBJ2-7,-,TRBD2,TGTGCCAGCAGCTTAAAATCAATAGAAAGACTAGCTGGCGACGAGCAGTACTTC,CASSLKSIERLAGDEQYF
TRBV6-5,TRBJ2-7,few,-,TGTGCCAGCAGTTACGACAGCCCTAGCTCCTACGAGCAGTACTTC,CASSYDSPSSYEQYF
TRBV5-6,TRBJ2-7,-,TRBD1,TGTGCCAGCAGCCCACGTGGGACAGCGGACAACTACGAGCAGTACTTC,CASSPRGTADNYEQYF
TRBV30,TRBJ2-1,-,TRBD2,TGTGCCTGGAGTGTTCCTCGACTAGCGGACAACCTAAACAATGAGCAGTTCTTC,CAWSVPRLADNLNNEQFF
TRBV6-1,TRBJ2-5,-,TRBD1,TGTGCCAGCGAACAGGGGTTAGAGACCCAGTACTTC,CASEQGLETQYF
TRBV15,TRBJ1-2,-,TRBD1,TGTGCCACCAGCAGAGATCGGGACAGGGATGGCTACACCTTC,CATSRDRDRDGYTF
TRBV9,TRBJ1-1,-,-,TGTGCCAGCAGCGTAATAACGGGGAACACTGAAGCTTTCTTT,CASSVITGNTEAFF
TRBV7-2,TRBJ2-3,-,-,TGTGCCAGCAGCTTAGCAGGGGGTGCCACAGATACGCAGTATTTT,CASSLAGGATDTQYF
TRBV30,TRBJ1-1,-,-,TGTGCCTGGAGTCTACGGGACTTCCTAGGAGCTTTCTTT,CAWSLRDFLGAFF
TRBV30,TRBJ2-3,-,-,TGTGCCTGGAGTGTACGCCTAAAAGATTTAGATACGCAGTATTTT,CAWSVRLKDLDTQYF
TRBV9,TRBJ2-2,-,-,TGTGCCAGCAGCGTGTCCTTTAGCGGTGATAACACCGGGGAGCTGTTTTTT,CASSVSFSGDNTGELFF
TRBV19,TRBJ2-2,once,-,TGTGCCAGTAGTATAAGCCCCTCATGGGGGGACACCGGGGAGCTGTTTTTT,CASSISPSWGDTGELFF
TRBV5-1,TRBJ2-7,-,TRBD2,TGCGCCAGCAAAGCGGGAGACTCCTACGAGCAGTACTTC,CASKAGDSYEQYF
TRBV4-3,TRBJ2-1,-,TRBD2,TGCGCCAGCAGCCTCCCTCCCCCGGGACTAGCGGGCCCTCACTCCTACAATGAGCAGTTCTTC,CASSLPPPGLAGPHSYNEQFF
TRBV2,TRBJ2-5,-,-,TGTGCCAGCAGTGAGGCCCGAGGAGCGGGAGAAGGGGGCCAGGGCGGAGAGACCCAGTACTTC,CASSEARGAGEGGQGGETQYF
TRBV2,TRBJ2-1,-,-,TGTGCCAGCTCTTACCGGGGGGCCCTCTCCTACAATGAGCAGTTCTTC,CASSYRGALSYNEQFF
TRBV11-1,TRBJ2-7,-,TRBD1,TGTGCCAGCAGCTCCCGGGACAGGGGGTACGAGCAGTACTTC,CASSSRDRGYEQYF
TRBV5-4,TRBJ2-7,-,-,TGTGCCAGCAGCTTGCACTCCTACGAGCAGTACTTC,CASSLHSYEQYF
TRBV11-2,TRBJ2-7,-,-,TGTGCCAGCAGCTTAGTTCCGTGCGAAATCTCCTACGAGCAGTACTTC,CASSLVPCEISYEQYF
TRBV5-1,TRBJ2-3,once,-,TGCGCCAGCAGCTTGTCCCCACATTTAAGGAGTGGGTTTAGCACAGATACGCAGTATTTT,CASSLSPHLRSGFSTDTQYF
TRBV27,TRBJ2-1,-,-,TGTGCCAGCAGTGCGTTGGACACCTCCTACAATGAGCAGTTCTTC,CASSALDTSYNEQFF
TRBV7-9,TRBJ2-7,once,TRBD1,TGTGCCAGCAGCCCGCAGGGGGCGCGGGGCTACGAGCAGTACTTC,CASSPQGARGYEQYF
TRBV4-2,TRBJ1-1,-,-,TGTGCCAGCAGCCAAGATGGTGAGAGGATGAACACTGAAGCTTTCTTT,CASSQDGERMNTEAFF
TRBV7-6,TRBJ2-7,-,TRBD2,TGTGCCAGCAGCCCCGGACTAGCCCACGAGCAGTACTTC,CASSPGLAHEQYF
TRBV4-1,TRBJ2-7,-,-,TGCGCCAGCAGCCAAGACCCCCGGTCCGAGCAGTACTTC,CASSQDPRSEQYF
TRBV12-2,TRBJ2-7,-,-,TGTGCAAGTCGCCCGGGGAACGCGAGCGGGCAGTACTTC,CASRPGNASGQYF
TRBV11-2,TRBJ2-7,few,-,TGTGCCAGCAGACTGAACCTACGCTACGAGCAGTACTTC,CASRLNLRYEQYF
TRBV11-2,TRBJ2-7,once,TRBD2,TGTGCCAGCAGCTTAGAGGGCGGGAGGGACTCCTACGAGCAGTACTTC,CASSLEGGRDSYEQYF
TRBV28,TRBJ2-7,-,TRBD1,TGTGCCAGCAGTTCAAGGGGGCTTAGCTCCTACGAGCAGTACTTC,CASSSRGLSSYEQYF
TRBV29-1,TRBJ1-2,-,TRBD1,TGCAGCGTTGCTAATCTGGACAGGGAGGGCTATGGCTACACCTTC,CSVANLDREGYGYTF
TRBV7-8,TRBJ2-7,-,TRBD2,TGTGCCAGCAGCATGCCTAGCGGGACCCCCTACGAGCAGTACTTC,CASSMPSGTPYEQYF
TRBV30,TRBJ2-1,-,-,TGTGCCTGGAGAGCGGACTATCTTTACAATGAGCAGTTCTTC,CAWRADYLYNEQFF
TRBV4-3,TRBJ2-3,-,-,TGCGCCAGCAGCCAAGAGGTAGGAGGTGGGGCAGATACGCAGTATTTT,CASSQEVGGGADTQYF
TRBV19,TRBJ2-7,-,TRBD1,TGTGCCAGTAGCCCCCGAGGGACAGGGCGTTCCTACGAGCAGTACTTC,CASSPRGTGRSYEQYF
TRBV14,TRBJ1-2,-,TRBD1,TGTGCCAGCAGCCCCCCGATGGACAGGGGACATGGCTACACCTTC,CASSPPMDRGHGYTF
TRBV12-5,TRBJ2-7,-,-,TGTGCTAGTGGTTTGCCTCAGCCCCAACTTCGACGGAGCTCCTACGAGCAGTACTTC,CASGLPQPQLRRSSYEQYF
TRBV30,TRBJ2-7,once,-,TGTGCCTGGAAGTCTAGGGGCCACTTAAGGTACGAGCAGTACTTC,CAWKSRGHLRYEQYF
TRBV6-6,TRBJ2-5,-,TRBD2,TGTGCCAGCAGTCCACCCCGGGCTAGCGGACAAGAGACCCAGTACTTC,CASSPPRASGQETQYF
TRBV9,TRBJ2-3,-,-,TGTGCCAGCAGCGTAGGAAGTAATACGGAAGCGGATACGCAGTATTTT,CASSVGSNTEADTQYF
TRBV29-1,TRBJ2-1,-,-,TGCAGCGTTGGTTGTATGGACCCACAGGGTGAGCAGTTCTTC,CSVGCMDPQGEQFF
TRBV19,TRBJ1-2,-,-,TGTGCCAGTAGTATGGGCAGGCTCTACCTCGGCTATGGCTACACCTTC,CASSMGRLYLGYGYTF
TRBV19,TRBJ1-4,-,-,TGTGCCAGTAGTATGGTCCGAAGCGGAAAACTGTTTTTT,CASSMVRSGKLFF
TRBV12-5,TRBJ1-2,-,-,TGTGCTAGTGGTTCTACCCTGGACAGCGGCAACTATGGCTACACCTTC,CASGSTLDSGNYGYTF
TRBV4-3,TRBJ2-6,-,-,TGCGCCAGCAGCCTCTCTAGGGGGGGGGCCAACGTCCTGACTTTC,CASSLSRGGANVLTF
TRBV12-5,TRBJ2-7,-,TRBD1,TGTGCTAGTGGTAAAGGACAGGGGACTTACGAGCAGTACTTC,CASGKGQGTYEQYF
TRBV27,TRBJ2-7,-,-,TGTGCCAGCAGTTTACGGGGGGCAACCTACGAGCAGTACTTC,CASSLRGATYEQYF